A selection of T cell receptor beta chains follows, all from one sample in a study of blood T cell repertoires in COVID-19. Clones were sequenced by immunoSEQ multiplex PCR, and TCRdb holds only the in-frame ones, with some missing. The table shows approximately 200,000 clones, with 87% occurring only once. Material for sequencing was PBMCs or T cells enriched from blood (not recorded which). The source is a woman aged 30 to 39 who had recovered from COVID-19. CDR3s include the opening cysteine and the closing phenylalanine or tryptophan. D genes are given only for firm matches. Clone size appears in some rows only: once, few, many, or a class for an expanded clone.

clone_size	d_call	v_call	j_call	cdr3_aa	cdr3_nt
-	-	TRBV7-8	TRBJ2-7	CASSVNSYEQYF	TGTGCCAGCAGCGTGAACAGCTACGAGCAGTACTTC
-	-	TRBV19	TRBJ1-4	CAVGTGVDREKLFF	TGTGCCGTGGGCACGGGAGTAGATAGGGAAAAACTGTTTTTT
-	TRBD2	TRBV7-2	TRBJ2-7	CASSFVRGGGTYEQYF	TGTGCCAGCAGCTTCGTTCGCGGCGGGGGGACCTACGAGCAGTACTTC
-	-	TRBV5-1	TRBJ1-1	CASSLAELSGVTEAFF	TGCGCCAGCAGCTTGGCAGAATTGTCAGGGGTCACTGAAGCTTTCTTT
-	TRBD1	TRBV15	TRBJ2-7	CATSRVTGGRSYEQYF	TGTGCCACCAGCAGAGTAACAGGGGGTCGCTCCTACGAGCAGTACTTC
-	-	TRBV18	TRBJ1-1	CASSPGLTNTEAFF	TGTGCCAGCTCACCGGGACTTACGAACACTGAAGCTTTCTTT
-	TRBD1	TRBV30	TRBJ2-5	CAWSEDREKTQYF	TGTGCCTGGAGTGAGGACAGGGAAAAGACCCAGTACTTC
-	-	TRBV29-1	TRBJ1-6	CSVGGDYNSPLHF	TGCAGCGTTGGGGGAGATTATAATTCACCCCTCCACTTT
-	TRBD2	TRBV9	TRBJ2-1	CASGGTSDYNEQFF	TGTGCCAGCGGTGGGACTAGCGACTACAATGAGCAGTTCTTC
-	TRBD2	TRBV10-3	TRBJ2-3	CAISGSGVTDTQYF	TGTGCCATCAGTGGAAGCGGGGTCACAGATACGCAGTATTTT
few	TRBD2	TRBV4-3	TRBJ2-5	CASSQERGGQETQYF	TGCGCCAGCAGCCAAGAGCGGGGGGGCCAAGAGACCCAGTACTTC
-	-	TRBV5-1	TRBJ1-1	CASSPDSFNTEAFF	TGCGCCAGCAGCCCTGACAGCTTTAACACTGAAGCTTTCTTT
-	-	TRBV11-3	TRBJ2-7	CASSLSLLPGQYF	TGTGCCAGCAGCTTAAGCCTCCTCCCAGGGCAGTACTTC
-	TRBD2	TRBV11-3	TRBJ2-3	CASSLRGAGRADTQYF	TGTGCCAGCAGCTTGAGGGGAGCGGGAAGGGCAGATACGCAGTATTTT
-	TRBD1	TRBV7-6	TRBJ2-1	CASRLGQGGHYNEQFF	TGTGCCAGCAGATTGGGCCAAGGGGGCCACTACAATGAGCAGTTCTTC
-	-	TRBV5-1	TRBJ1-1	CASSSTSGNTEAFF	TGCGCCAGCAGCTCCACTTCAGGGAACACTGAAGCTTTCTTT
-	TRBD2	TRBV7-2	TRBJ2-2	CASSPTSVGGELFF	TGTGCCAGCAGCCCGACTAGCGTCGGCGGGGAGCTGTTTTTT
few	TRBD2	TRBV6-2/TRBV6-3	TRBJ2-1	CASSRPAGGSNEQFF	TGTGCCAGCAGCCGCCCAGCGGGAGGGAGCAATGAGCAGTTCTTC
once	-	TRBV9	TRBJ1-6	CASSVEGGRRNSPLHF	TGTGCCAGCAGCGTAGAGGGGGGGCGCCGGAATTCACCCCTCCACTTT
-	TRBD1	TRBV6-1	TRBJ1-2	CASSEAPRGYGYTF	TGTGCCAGCAGTGAAGCGCCCAGGGGGTATGGCTACACCTTC
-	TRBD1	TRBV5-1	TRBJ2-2	CASSLARTGGPGELFF	TGCGCCAGCAGCTTGGCCCGGACAGGGGGCCCCGGGGAGCTGTTTTTT
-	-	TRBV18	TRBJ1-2	CASSPEREEGYTF	TGTGCCAGCTCACCGGAAAGGGAGGAGGGCTACACCTTC
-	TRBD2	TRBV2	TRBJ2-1	CASGLTSGPNEEQFF	TGTGCCAGCGGCCTAACTAGCGGACCGAACGAAGAGCAGTTCTTC
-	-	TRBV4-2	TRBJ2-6	CASSPRLRGSGANVLTF	TGTGCCAGCAGCCCCAGGCTCAGGGGATCTGGGGCCAACGTCCTGACTTTC
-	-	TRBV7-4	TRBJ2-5	CASSFSSGEETQYF	TGTGCCAGCAGCTTCTCGTCAGGGGAAGAGACCCAGTACTTC
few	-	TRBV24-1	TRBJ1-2	CATSGRRMDYGYTF	TGTGCCACCAGTGGGAGGCGGATGGACTATGGCTACACCTTC
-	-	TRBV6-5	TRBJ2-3	CASSYSNTGTDTQYF	TGTGCCAGCAGTTACTCGAACACAGGCACAGATACGCAGTATTTT
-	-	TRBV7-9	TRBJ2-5	CASSLATSGAQYF	TGTGCCAGCAGCTTAGCGACTAGTGGAGCCCAGTACTTC
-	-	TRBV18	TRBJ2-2	CASSPGHPQNTGELFF	TGTGCCAGCTCGCCGGGACATCCACAGAACACCGGGGAGCTGTTTTTT
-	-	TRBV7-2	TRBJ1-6	CASSSGEAYNSPLHF	TGTGCCAGCAGCTCGGGGGAGGCGTATAATTCACCCCTCCACTTT
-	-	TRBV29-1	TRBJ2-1	CSVEVAEKYNEQFF	TGCAGCGTGGAGGTGGCAGAGAAATACAATGAGCAGTTCTTC
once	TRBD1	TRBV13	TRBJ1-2	CASSLSGTGQGSVGYTF	TGTGCCAGCAGCTTAAGTGGGACTGGACAGGGATCTGTCGGCTACACCTTC
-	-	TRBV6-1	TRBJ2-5	CASSEGGVRKETQYF	TGTGCCAGCAGTGAAGGGGGGGTACGTAAAGAGACCCAGTACTTC
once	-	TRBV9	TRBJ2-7	CASSVAGSAYEQYF	TGTGCCAGCAGCGTGGCGGGGAGCGCCTACGAGCAGTACTTC
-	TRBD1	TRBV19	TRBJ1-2	CASRIGQDYGYTF	TGTGCCAGTAGGATCGGACAGGACTATGGCTACACCTTC
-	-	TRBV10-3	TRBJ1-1	CAITSRLNTEAFF	TGTGCCATCACAAGCAGGCTGAACACTGAAGCTTTCTTT
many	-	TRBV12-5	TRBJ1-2	CASAEDPREDGYTF	TGTGCTAGTGCCGAGGACCCCCGGGAGGATGGCTACACCTTC
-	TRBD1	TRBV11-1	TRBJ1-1	CASSPLGTVNTEAFF	TGTGCCAGCAGCCCCTTGGGGACAGTGAACACTGAAGCTTTCTTT
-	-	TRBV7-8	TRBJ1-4	CASSGDGQTLFGKLFF	TGTGCCAGCAGCGGCGACGGACAGACCCTTTTCGGAAAACTGTTTTTT
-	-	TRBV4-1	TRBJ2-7	CPPSQGGGHAGYEQYF	TGCCCCCCCAGCCAAGGGGGGGGGCACGCGGGTTACGAGCAGTACTTC
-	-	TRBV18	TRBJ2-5	CASSPAAGGQETQYF	TGTGCCAGCTCACCGGCTGCTGGGGGGCAAGAGACCCAGTACTTC